This T cell receptor (beta chain) was documented in a study of T cell repertoires in cytomegalovirus infection. The CDR3 runs to 14 residues. Germline V gene sequence: CDR1 MNHEY, CDR2 SVGAGI. The germline V and J ends were trimmed by 0 bases and 4 bases, with 10 bases remaining between them. TCRdb re-derived calls from the reads in MiXCR, one entry per CDR3 protein. The table has hundreds of thousands of distinct CDR3 sequences, roughly 30% seen once. About this clonotype: Its antigen remains unknown.

This TCR came from a human donor in good health (CMV status not recorded). Some clones in this sample may be carry-over from other donors' samples. This chain uses TRBV6-5 with TRBJ2-7, with D possibly matching TRBD1 (5 bases). The material was cultured PBMCs, obtained from culture after CMV antigen stimulation. This chain's CDR3 is CASSYSGEGYEQYF. The CDR3 DNA reads as TGTGCCAGCAGTTACTCAGGGGAAGGGTACGAGCAGTACTTC.